This is a list of T cell receptor beta chains from one sample in a study of blood T cell repertoires in COVID-19. TCRdb's table, derived via immunoSEQ multiplex PCR, lists solely in-frame clones and lacks some. Among over 65,000 clones listed, around 90% were seen once. Sequenced: peripheral blood. These receptors all come from a human donor in a cohort sampled during active COVID-19. Each CDR3 is given with its conserved first and last residue.

V gene: TRBV27; CDR3 protein: CASSLYPAGALTDTQYF
V gene: TRBV9; CDR3 protein: CASSAGAGLGYEQYF
V gene: TRBV3-1/TRBV3-2; CDR3 protein: CASSQGASSGGTDTQYF
V gene: TRBV9; CDR3 protein: CASSVSGPSTDTQYF
V gene: TRBV24-1; CDR3 protein: CATSDAGQGAYEQYF
V gene: TRBV5-1; CDR3 protein: CASSTTGASTDTQYF
V gene: TRBV4-2; CDR3 protein: CASSQRRRLAGALSTDTQYF
V gene: TRBV5-4; CDR3 protein: CASRRVQETDTQYF
V gene: TRBV3-1/TRBV3-2; CDR3 protein: CASSQGTSGRLGEQFF
V gene: TRBV27; CDR3 protein: CAISTGIYDEQYF
V gene: TRBV6-1; CDR3 protein: CASSEASLREQYF
V gene: TRBV29-1; CDR3 protein: CSVGQESTDTQYF
V gene: TRBV6-5; CDR3 protein: CASSYERGGGEQFF
V gene: TRBV6-5; CDR3 protein: CASSYSQAAYEQYF
V gene: TRBV24-1; CDR3 protein: CATSDPGLAGGLSSSTDTQYF
V gene: TRBV27; CDR3 protein: CASSLTEAYEQYF
V gene: TRBV18; CDR3 protein: CASSLPPGGGSPLHF
V gene: TRBV30; CDR3 protein: CAWSVRVGETQYF